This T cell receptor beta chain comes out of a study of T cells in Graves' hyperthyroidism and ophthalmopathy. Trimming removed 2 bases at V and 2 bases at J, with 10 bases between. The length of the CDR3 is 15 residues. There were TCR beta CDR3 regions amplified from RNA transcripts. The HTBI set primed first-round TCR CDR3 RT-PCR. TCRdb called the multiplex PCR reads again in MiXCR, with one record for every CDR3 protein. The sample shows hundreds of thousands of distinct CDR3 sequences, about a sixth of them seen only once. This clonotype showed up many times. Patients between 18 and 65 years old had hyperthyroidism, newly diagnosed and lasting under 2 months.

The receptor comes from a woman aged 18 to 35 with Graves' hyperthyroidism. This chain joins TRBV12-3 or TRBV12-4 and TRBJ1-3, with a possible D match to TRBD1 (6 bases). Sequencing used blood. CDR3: CASSLKAGAGNTIYF. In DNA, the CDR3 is TGTGCCAGCAGTTTAAAGGCAGGGGCTGGAAACACCATATATTTT.